This TCR beta chain originates from a study of T cell clones after liver transplantation. The wider study: Immunosuppression withdrawal was tried within 2 years after liver transplantation in this trial. Graft-donor-reactive sequences were compared with third-party-reactive TCRbeta sequences from pre-transplant mixed lymphocyte reactions.

This CDR3 is built from 12 residues. The V end was cut by 6 bases, the J end by 2 bases, with 8 bases between. Per the germline V gene, CDR1 is MDHEN and CDR2 is SYDVKM. The assay was immunoSEQ multiplex PCR, and TCRdb's table has in-frame clones only and misses some. Altogether roughly 80,000 clones are present, 70% to 85% being singletons, with the ten largest covering approximately 0.47%. The chain employs TRBV28 and TRBJ2-7, with unresolved D. The TCR originated in a human patient who received a liver transplant. Some T cells may possibly be graft donor cells. The sequencing here drew on CD4+ T cells from blood, taken almost 47 months after liver transplant. The CDR3 DNA follows: TGTGCCAGCAGGCTTCGAACCTACGAGCAGTACTTC. Translated: CASRLRTYEQYF.